A single sample is the source of the 24 T cell receptor beta chains below, sequenced in a study of glioma-infiltrating T cells after dendritic cell vaccination. TCRdb's table, derived via immunoSEQ multiplex PCR, lists solely in-frame clones and lacks some. The sample lists approximately 92,000 clones; 80% were seen once. The time point was: after dendritic cell vaccination, including at tumor progression/relapse. The specimen was blood, collected after dendritic cell vaccination. These receptors all come from a human donor with glioblastoma.

The chain combines TRBV10-2 with TRBJ1-1; TRBD1 matches 8 bases. Germline V gene data show CDR1 as WSHSY and CDR2 as SAAADI. Unmatched junction bases numbered 17, after V lost 4 bases and J lost 4 bases. This CDR3 has 18 residues. The CDR3 bases are TGCGCCAGCAGTGGATTAGGAGGTTGGGACAGGATCTCCACTGAAGCTTTCTTT. Translated, it gives CASSGLGGWDRISTEAFF.

The chain recombines TRBV2 with TRBJ1-1; TRBD1 aligns across 9 bases. Germline V lookup: CDR1 SNHLY, CDR2 FYNNEI. J was trimmed by 6 bases and V by 8 bases; bases with no gene match: 7. The CDR3 is made up of 13 amino acids. In nucleotides, the CDR3 is TGTGCCAGCGGGACAGGGATAAGGTCTGAAGCTTTCTTT. This encodes CASGTGIRSEAFF.

The CDR3 nucleotides are TGTGCCAGCAGCTCTATGGACAGGGGAGCCTACGAGCAGTACTTC. This gives the protein CASSSMDRGAYEQYF. The chain has TRBV5-6 and TRBJ2-7, with 9 positions matching TRBD1. Germline CDR1 reads SGHDT; CDR2 reads YYEEEE. The CDR3 is 15 residues long. V was clipped by 3 bases and J by 2 bases; unmatched bases: 6.

This clone was counted between two and nine times. The rearrangement uses TRBV5-6 and TRBJ2-5, with D perhaps matching TRBD1 (6 bases). Germline values: CDR1 SGHDT, CDR2 YYEEEE. V was clipped by 6 bases and J by 2 bases, with 17 bases between them. The CDR3 totals 15 residues. In nucleotides, the CDR3 is TGTGCCAGCACCCTATCAGGGGCGCCTCAAGAGACCCAGTACTTC. It is translated as CASTLSGAPQETQYF.

This chain connects TRBV6-4 to TRBJ2-3; possibly TRBD1 for D (7 bases). Germline CDR1 MRHNA, CDR2 SNTAGT. The CDR3 runs 13 residues. With 6 bases removed from V and 6 bases from J, the gap between germline ends came to 13 bases. The CDR3 loop reads CASSRGEGDTQYF. The CDR3 DNA follows: TGTGCCAGCAGCAGGGGGGAAGGCGATACGCAGTATTTT.

The J gene is TRBJ1-1, the V gene TRBV18; D unclear. CDR1 KGHSH and CDR2 LQKENI come from the germline V gene. The CDR3 extends over 15 amino acids. V was clipped by 0 bases and J by 4 bases, with 12 bases between them. As DNA, the CDR3 is TGTGCCAGCTCACCACCGAGAGTTACGGGCACTGAAGCTTTCTTT. Translated: CASSPPRVTGTEAFF. Variable domain in full (rest from reference TRBV18 and TRBJ1-1): NAGVMQNPRHLVRRRGQEARLRCSPMKGHSHVYWYRQLPEEGLKFMVYLQKENIIDESGMPKERFSAEFPKEGPSILRIQQVVRGDSAAYFCASSPPRVTGTEAFFGQGTRLTVV.

To note about this clone: At one boundary the junction diverges from the germline segment, which might be a read error. This rearrangement joins TRBV25-1 to TRBJ1-2, with D hard to call. Germline loops: CDR1 MGHDK, CDR2 SYGVNS. The CDR3 runs 13 residues. The CDR3 DNA sequence: TGTGCCAGCAGTGAACAGGATGGCTATGGCTGCACCTTC. Translated, it gives CASSEQDGYGCTF.

The rearrangement joins TRBV27 to TRBJ1-5; 11 positions agree with TRBD1. J was trimmed by 3 bases and V by 8 bases; bases with no gene match: 6. The CDR3 runs 15 residues. Germline-derived CDR1 and CDR2 are MNHEY and SMNVEV (reference sequence). The CDR3 loop is CASGRDRGTNQPQHF. CDR3 nucleotides: TGTGCCAGCGGCCGGGACAGGGGGACCAATCAGCCCCAGCATTTT.

The chain couples TRBV29-1 to TRBJ2-7, with a weak D call TRBD1 (5 bases). Germline CDR1 and CDR2: SQVTM and ANQGSEA. The CDR3 extends over 11 amino acids. The ends were cut back, 4 bases at V and 3 bases at J, with 7 bases in the middle. The CDR3 loop reads CSVVQGYEQYF. CDR3 nucleotide sequence: TGCAGCGTTGTCCAGGGCTACGAGCAGTACTTC.

The V gene is TRBV5-1, the J gene TRBJ2-1; 9 bases match TRBD2. V shed 0 bases and J 9 bases; nucleotides not matched to a gene: 7. The V gene's germline CDR1 is SGHRS and CDR2 YFSETQ. CDR3 length: 15 amino acids. CDR3 protein: CASSLAGTSFGEQFF. The CDR3 DNA follows: TGCGCCAGCAGCTTGGCCGGGACTAGCTTCGGTGAGCAGTTCTTC.

V usage is TRBV4-1 and J usage is TRBJ1-1; maybe TRBD1 (5 bases). The CDR3 length is 18 residues. The germline gives CDR1 MGHRA, CDR2 YSYEKL. The ends were cut back, 0 bases at V and 0 bases at J, with 17 bases in the middle. CDR3 in amino acids: CASSQDKILAGMNTEAFF. The CDR3 DNA follows: TGCGCCAGCAGCCAAGATAAAATCTTGGCAGGGATGAACACTGAAGCTTTCTTT.

This clone appeared once. The J gene is TRBJ2-1, the V gene TRBV4-1, with D possibly matching TRBD1 (5 bases). CDR1 and CDR2 (germline): MGHRA, YSYEKL. V lost 4 bases to trimming and J lost 5 bases, with 18 bases between them. This CDR3 region has 16 residues. The CDR3 sequence: CASSLHTGSSDNEQFF. In nucleotides, the CDR3 is TGCGCCAGCAGCCTTCATACAGGCTCCAGCGACAATGAGCAGTTCTTC.

This clone was counted between two and nine times. The rearrangement joins TRBV5-5 to TRBJ2-7, with D possibly matching TRBD2 (5 bases). In germline, CDR1 is SGHKS, CDR2 YYEKEE (reference sequence). This CDR3 is 12 amino acids long. Trimming removed 4 bases at V and 4 bases at J, with 9 bases between. This CDR3 is CASSRRTYEQYF. The CDR3 coding sequence is TGTGCCAGCAGCCGTAGGACTTACGAGCAGTACTTC. The full variable domain, rest sourced from reference TRBV5-5 and TRBJ2-7, is DAGVTQSPTHLIKTRGQQVTLRCSPISGHKSVSWYQQVLGQGPQFIFQYYEKEERGRGNFPDRFSARQFPNYSSELNVNALLLGDSALYLCASSRRTYEQYFGPGTRLTVT.

The genes are TRBV29-1 and TRBJ2-7; D is ambiguous. The CDR3 is 12 amino acids. Germline V gene sequence: CDR1 SQVTM, CDR2 ANQGSEA. The V end was cut by 4 bases, the J end by 1 base, with 8 bases between. CDR3 DNA sequence: TGCAGCGTTGTTTCCGGGTCCTACGAGCAGTACTTC. It encodes CSVVSGSYEQYF.

The chain couples TRBV5-1 to TRBJ1-1, with D hard to call. Per germline, CDR1 SGHRS and CDR2 YFSETQ. V lost 5 bases to trimming and J lost 0 bases, with 14 bases between them. The CDR3 is made up of 15 amino acids. CDR3 DNA sequence: TGCGCCAGCAGGCCGATTAGGAGCATGAACACTGAAGCTTTCTTT. Translation: CASRPIRSMNTEAFF.

The chain uses TRBV5-1 and TRBJ2-3; D not certain. CDR3 length equals 14 residues. With 0 bases removed from V and 8 bases from J, the gap between germline ends came to 13 bases. The germline V gene has CDR1 SGHRS and CDR2 YFSETQ. Here the CDR3 reads CASSLVSRQVTQYF. In DNA form, the CDR3 reads TGCGCCAGCAGCTTGGTTTCCCGGCAGGTTACGCAGTATTTT.

The genes are TRBV5-4 and TRBJ1-1; 8 nucleotides line up with TRBD1. CDR3 length: 16 residues. The V gene end was trimmed by 4 bases and the J gene end by 4 bases; junction bases not matched to a gene: 12. The germline CDR1 and CDR2 sequences are SGHNT and YYREEE (reference sequence). The CDR3 is CASSLGQGRIGTEAFF. The CDR3 coding sequence is TGTGCCAGCAGCCTCGGACAGGGTCGGATAGGCACTGAAGCTTTCTTT.

This clone was observed a handful of times. J is TRBJ1-5 and V is TRBV6-1, with TRBD1 matching 10 bases. This CDR3 has 14 amino acids. In germline, CDR1 is MNHNS, CDR2 SASEGT. With V trimmed by 3 bases and J by 6 bases, 2 bases remained unmatched. Here the CDR3 reads CASSETGGGQPQHF. For the CDR3, the DNA is TGTGCCAGCAGTGAGACAGGGGGCGGTCAGCCCCAGCATTTT.

The V and J genes are TRBV6-1 and TRBJ2-7, with TRBD2 identical over 7 bases. Germline V CDR1 and CDR2: MNHNS, SASEGT. V trimming: 4 bases; J trimming: 0 bases; junction bases outside the gene matches: 3. This CDR3 has 14 residues. The CDR3 is CASSAGGGSYEQYF. The CDR3 nucleotides are TGTGCCAGCAGTGCGGGAGGAGGCTCCTACGAGCAGTACTTC.

The rearrangement uses TRBV7-3 and TRBJ2-7, with TRBD2 identical over 7 bases. The CDR3 is made up of 13 amino acids. Trimming cost V 5 bases and J 6 bases; bases outside gene matches: 7. Germline assignment: CDR1 SGHTA and CDR2 FQGTGA. Here the CDR3 DNA reads TGTGCCAGCAGCAAACAACCTAGCGGCGAGCAGTACTTC. Its translation: CASSKQPSGEQYF.

The chain joins TRBV23-1 to TRBJ1-4; tentative D call: TRBD1 (5 bases). TRBV23-1 is identified as an open reading frame with a role that is uncertain. V lost 4 bases to trimming and J lost 0 bases, with 21 bases between them. The CDR3 extends over 19 amino acids. The CDR3 loop reads CASSPESGLNIATNEKLFF. CDR3 in DNA: TGCGCCAGCAGTCCCGAATCAGGGCTGAACATTGCAACTAATGAAAAACTGTTTTTT.

V is TRBV25-1 and J is TRBJ1-3, with no clear D. The V end lost 9 bases, the J end lost 4 bases, and 13 bases lay between the germline ends. The CDR3 extends over 13 amino acids. The V gene's germline CDR1 is MGHDK and CDR2 SYGVNS. The CDR3 loop reads CASSPQVGNTIYF. DNA for the CDR3: TGTGCCAGTAGTCCGCAGGTGGGAAACACCATATATTTT.

V usage is TRBV7-2 and J usage is TRBJ2-3, with 10 bases matching TRBD2. CDR1 is SGHTA, CDR2 FQGNSA, per germline. CDR3 length equals 16 residues. The junction had 10 bases not matched to a gene; V was cut back by 4 bases and J by 6 bases. The CDR3 region is CASSSSLAGRRDTQYF. For the CDR3, the DNA is TGTGCCAGCAGCTCCTCACTAGCGGGGCGCCGGGATACGCAGTATTTT.

V is TRBV10-1 and J is TRBJ2-7; 7 bases map to TRBD2. Looked up from germline, CDR1 is WNHNN and CDR2 is SYGVQD (reference sequence). CDR3 length: 14 amino acids. V shed 0 bases, J shed 3 bases, and the junction held 2 bases outside the gene matches. CDR3 in amino acids: CASSESGTNYEQYF. CDR3 nucleotide sequence: TGCGCCAGCAGTGAGTCCGGGACTAACTACGAGCAGTACTTC.